This T cell receptor beta chain was sequenced during a study of T cells after yellow fever vaccination. This clonotype was found many times. CDR1 and CDR2 (germline): SGHTA, FQGTGA. Trimming took 5 bases from V and 1 from J, leaving 10 bases between them. This CDR3 is 14 amino acids long. TCRdb re-derived calls from the 5' RACE reads in MiXCR, one entry per CDR3 protein. The table lists approximately 300,000 distinct CDR3 sequences, over 8% of them singletons. The sample consisted of PBMCs, taken on the day of the first yellow fever vaccination. The receptor was derived from a man aged 18 to 30 who received the YFV17D yellow fever vaccine. J is TRBJ2-3 and V is TRBV7-3; D may be TRBD1 or TRBD2 (5 bases each). The CDR3 region is CASSPRDGTDTQYF. In nucleotides, the CDR3 is TGTGCCAGCAGCCCCCGGGACGGCACAGATACGCAGTATTTT.